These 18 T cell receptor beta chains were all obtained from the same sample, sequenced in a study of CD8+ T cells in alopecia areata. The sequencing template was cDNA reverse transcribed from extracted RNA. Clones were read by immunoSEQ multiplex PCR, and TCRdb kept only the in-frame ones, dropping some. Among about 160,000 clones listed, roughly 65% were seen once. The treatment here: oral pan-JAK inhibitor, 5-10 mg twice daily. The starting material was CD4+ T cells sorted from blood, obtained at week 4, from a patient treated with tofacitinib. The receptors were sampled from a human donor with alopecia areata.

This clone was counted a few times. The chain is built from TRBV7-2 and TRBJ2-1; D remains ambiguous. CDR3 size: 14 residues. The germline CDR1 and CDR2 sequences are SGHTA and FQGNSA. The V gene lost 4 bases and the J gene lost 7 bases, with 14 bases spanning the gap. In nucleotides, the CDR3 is TGTGCCAGCAGCTCCCCGGGCTCTAGGAATGAGCAGTTCTTC. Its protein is CASSSPGSRNEQFF. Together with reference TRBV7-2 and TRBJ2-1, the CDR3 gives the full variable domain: GAGVSQSPSNKVTEKGKDVELRCDPISGHTALYWYRQSLGQGLEFLIYFQGNSAPDKSGLPSDRFSAERTGGSVSTLTIQRTQQEDSAVYLCASSSPGSRNEQFFGPGTRLTVL.

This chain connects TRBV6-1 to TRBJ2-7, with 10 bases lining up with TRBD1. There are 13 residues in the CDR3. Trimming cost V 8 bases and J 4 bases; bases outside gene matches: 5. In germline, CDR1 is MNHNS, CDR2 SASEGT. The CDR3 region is CASSGQGFYEQYF. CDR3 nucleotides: TGTGCCAGCTCGGGACAGGGGTTTTACGAGCAGTACTTC.

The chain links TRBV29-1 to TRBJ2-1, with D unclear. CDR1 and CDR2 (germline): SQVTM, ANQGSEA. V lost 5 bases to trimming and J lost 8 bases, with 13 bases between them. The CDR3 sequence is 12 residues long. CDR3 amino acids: CSVTPPVDEQFF. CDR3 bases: TGCAGCGTTACCCCCCCCGTGGATGAGCAGTTCTTC.

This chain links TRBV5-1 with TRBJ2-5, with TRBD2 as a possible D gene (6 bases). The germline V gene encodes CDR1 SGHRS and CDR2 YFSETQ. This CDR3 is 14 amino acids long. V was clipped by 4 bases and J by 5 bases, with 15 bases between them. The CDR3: CASSPGTPRETQYF. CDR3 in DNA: TGCGCCAGCAGCCCTGGGACTCCTCGGGAGACCCAGTACTTC.

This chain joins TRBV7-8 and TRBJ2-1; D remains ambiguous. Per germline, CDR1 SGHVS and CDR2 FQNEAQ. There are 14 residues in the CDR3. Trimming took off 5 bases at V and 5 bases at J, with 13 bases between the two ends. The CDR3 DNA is TGTGCCAGCAGCAGGGAAACGCGACACAATGAGCAGTTCTTC. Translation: CASSRETRHNEQFF.

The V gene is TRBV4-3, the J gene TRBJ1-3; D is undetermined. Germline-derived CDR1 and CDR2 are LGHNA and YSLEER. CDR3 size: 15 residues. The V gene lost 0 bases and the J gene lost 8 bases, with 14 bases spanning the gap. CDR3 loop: CASSQESAMRHTIYF. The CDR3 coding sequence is TGCGCCAGCAGCCAAGAATCGGCCATGCGACACACCATATATTTT.

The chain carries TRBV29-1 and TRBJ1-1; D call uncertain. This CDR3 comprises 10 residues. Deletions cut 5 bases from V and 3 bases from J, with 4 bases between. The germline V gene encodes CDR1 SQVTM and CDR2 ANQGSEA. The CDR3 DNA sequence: TGCAGCGTTCAGGACACTGAAGCTTTCTTT. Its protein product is CSVQDTEAFF.

The CDR3 nucleotides read TGTGCCAGCAGCTTAACAGGGTACGGTGAAGCTTTCTTT. Amino acids: CASSLTGYGEAFF. The genes are TRBV7-2 and TRBJ1-1, with D perhaps TRBD1 (6 bases). Germline V gene sequence: CDR1 SGHTA, CDR2 FQGNSA. V gave up 2 bases and J gave up 7 bases, with 11 bases separating them. The CDR3 totals 13 residues.

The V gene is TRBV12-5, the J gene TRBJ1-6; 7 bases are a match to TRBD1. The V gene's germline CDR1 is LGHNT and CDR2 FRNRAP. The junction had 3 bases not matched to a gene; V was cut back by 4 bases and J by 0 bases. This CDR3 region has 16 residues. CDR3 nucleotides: TGTGCTAGTGGTTGGGGACAGAGCTCCTATAATTCACCCCTCCACTTT. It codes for CASGWGQSSYNSPLHF.

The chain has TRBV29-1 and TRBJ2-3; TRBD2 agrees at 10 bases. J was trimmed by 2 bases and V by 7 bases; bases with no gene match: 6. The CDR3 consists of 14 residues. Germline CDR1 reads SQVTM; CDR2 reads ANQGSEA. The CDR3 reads CSASSGGDTDTQYF. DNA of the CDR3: TGCAGCGCATCAAGCGGGGGGGACACAGATACGCAGTATTTT.

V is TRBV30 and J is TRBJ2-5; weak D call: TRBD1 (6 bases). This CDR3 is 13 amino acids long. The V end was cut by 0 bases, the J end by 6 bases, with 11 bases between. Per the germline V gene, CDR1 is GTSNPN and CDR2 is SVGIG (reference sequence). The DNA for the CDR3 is TGTGCCTGGAGTGTACAGGACAGCCAGACCCAGTACTTC. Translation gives CAWSVQDSQTQYF.

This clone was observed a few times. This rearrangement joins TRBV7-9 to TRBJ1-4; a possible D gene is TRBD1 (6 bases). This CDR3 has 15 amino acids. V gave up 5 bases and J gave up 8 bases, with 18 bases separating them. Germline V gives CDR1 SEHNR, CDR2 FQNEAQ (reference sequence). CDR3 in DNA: TGTGCCAGCAGCCCTTCAGGGGTTGTGGGGGAAAAACTGTTTTTT. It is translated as CASSPSGVVGEKLFF.

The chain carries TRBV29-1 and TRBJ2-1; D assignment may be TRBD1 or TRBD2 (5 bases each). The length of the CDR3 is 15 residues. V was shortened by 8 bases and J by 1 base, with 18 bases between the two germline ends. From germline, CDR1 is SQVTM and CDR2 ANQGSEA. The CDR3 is CSSGTNGASYNEQFF. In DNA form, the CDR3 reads TGCAGCTCTGGGACCAACGGCGCGTCCTACAATGAGCAGTTCTTC.

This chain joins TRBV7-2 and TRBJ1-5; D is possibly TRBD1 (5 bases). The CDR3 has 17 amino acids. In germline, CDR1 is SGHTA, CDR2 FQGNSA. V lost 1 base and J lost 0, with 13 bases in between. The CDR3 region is CASSLVSGGNSNQPQHF. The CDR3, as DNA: TGTGCCAGCAGCTTAGTATCCGGGGGGAATAGCAATCAGCCCCAGCATTTT.

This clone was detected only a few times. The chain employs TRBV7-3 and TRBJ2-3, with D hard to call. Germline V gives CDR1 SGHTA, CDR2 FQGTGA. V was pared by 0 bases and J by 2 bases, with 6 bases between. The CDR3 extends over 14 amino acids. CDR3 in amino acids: CASSLTATTDTQYF. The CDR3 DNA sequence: TGTGCCAGCAGCTTAACGGCTACCACAGATACGCAGTATTTT.

As DNA, the CDR3 is TGCGCCAGCAGCCAAGCCGTAGGGGGAGAAGAGCAGTTCTTC. Translating gives CASSQAVGGEEQFF. The chain joins TRBV4-3 to TRBJ2-1, with D perhaps matching TRBD1 (6 bases). V gave up 1 base and J gave up 10 bases, with 14 bases separating them. This CDR3 has 14 residues. Germline assignment: CDR1 LGHNA and CDR2 YSLEER.

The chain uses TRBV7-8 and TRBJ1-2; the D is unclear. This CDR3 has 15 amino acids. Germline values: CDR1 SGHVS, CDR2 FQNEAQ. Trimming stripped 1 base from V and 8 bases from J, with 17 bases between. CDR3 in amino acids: CASSLGRALGIGYTF. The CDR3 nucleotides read TGTGCCAGCAGCTTAGGGAGGGCACTAGGGATCGGCTACACCTTC.

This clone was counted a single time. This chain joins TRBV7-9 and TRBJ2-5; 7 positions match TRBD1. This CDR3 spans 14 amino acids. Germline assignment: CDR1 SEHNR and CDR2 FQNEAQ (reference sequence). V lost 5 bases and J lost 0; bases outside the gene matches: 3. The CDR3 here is CASSRTGHQETQYF. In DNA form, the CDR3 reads TGTGCCAGCAGCCGGACAGGCCACCAAGAGACCCAGTACTTC.